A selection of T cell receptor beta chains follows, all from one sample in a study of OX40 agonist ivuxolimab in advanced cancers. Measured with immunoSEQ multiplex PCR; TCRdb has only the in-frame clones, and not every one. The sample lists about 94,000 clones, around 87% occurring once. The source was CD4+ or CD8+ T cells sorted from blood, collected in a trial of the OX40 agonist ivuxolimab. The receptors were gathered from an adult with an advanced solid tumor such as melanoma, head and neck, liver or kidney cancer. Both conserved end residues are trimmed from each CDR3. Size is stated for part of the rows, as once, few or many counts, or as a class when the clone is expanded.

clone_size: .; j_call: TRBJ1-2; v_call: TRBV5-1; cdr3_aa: ASSLAGGQGEGYT
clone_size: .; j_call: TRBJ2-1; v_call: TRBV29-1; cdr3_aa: SAGTGTGGEQF
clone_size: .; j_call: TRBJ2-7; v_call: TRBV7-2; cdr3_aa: ASSFPTSGGGLQY
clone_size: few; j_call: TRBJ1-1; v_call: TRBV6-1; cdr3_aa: ASSEMGQGNTEAF
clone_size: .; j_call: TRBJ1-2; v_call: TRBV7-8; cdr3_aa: ASSPALGANYGYT
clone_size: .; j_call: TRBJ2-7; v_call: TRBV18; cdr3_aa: ASSPGTGAQGQY
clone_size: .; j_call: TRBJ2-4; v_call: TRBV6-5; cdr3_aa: ASSYGGGRDKNIQY
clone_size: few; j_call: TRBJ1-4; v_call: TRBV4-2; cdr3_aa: ASSTPGQGREKLF
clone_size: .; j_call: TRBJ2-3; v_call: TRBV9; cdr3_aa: ASSVSRGGVSTDTQY
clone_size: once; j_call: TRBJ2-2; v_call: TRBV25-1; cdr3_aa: ASSPPGGAAGELF
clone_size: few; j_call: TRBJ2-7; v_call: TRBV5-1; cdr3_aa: ASSDRGPDEQY
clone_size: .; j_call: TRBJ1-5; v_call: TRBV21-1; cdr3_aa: ASSRRYRGED
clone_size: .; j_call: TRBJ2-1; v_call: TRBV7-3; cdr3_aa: ASSLRQNNEQF
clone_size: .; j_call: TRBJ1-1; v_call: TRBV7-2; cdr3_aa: ASSYRVEAF
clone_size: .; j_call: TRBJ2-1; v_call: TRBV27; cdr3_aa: ASGGGSYNEQF
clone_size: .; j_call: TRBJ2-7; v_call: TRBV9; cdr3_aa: ASSVGTVNYEQY
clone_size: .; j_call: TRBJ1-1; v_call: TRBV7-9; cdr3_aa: ASSPRQGRNTEAF
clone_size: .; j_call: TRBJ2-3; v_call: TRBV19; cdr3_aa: ATSSGGTFTTDTQY